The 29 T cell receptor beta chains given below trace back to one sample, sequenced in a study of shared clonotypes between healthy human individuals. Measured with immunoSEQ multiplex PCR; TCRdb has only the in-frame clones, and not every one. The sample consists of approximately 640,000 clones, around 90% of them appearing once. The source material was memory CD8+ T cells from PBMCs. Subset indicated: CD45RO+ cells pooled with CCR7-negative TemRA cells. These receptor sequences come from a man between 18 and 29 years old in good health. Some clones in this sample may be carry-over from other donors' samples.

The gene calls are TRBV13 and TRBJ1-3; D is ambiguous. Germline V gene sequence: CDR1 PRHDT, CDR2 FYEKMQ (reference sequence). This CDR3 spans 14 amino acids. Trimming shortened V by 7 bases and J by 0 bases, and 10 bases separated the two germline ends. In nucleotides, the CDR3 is TGTGCCAGCACCCTAGGGAGCTCTGGAAACACCATATATTTT. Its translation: CASTLGSSGNTIYF. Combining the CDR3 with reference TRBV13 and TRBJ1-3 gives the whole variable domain AAGVIQSPRHLIKEKRETATLKCYPIPRHDTVYWYQQGPGQDPQFLISFYEKMQSDKGSIPDRFSAQQFSDYHSELNMSSLELGDSALYFCASTLGSSGNTIYFGEGSWLTVV.

The CDR3 is CASSLDRDSLSNTEAFF. CDR3 sequence (DNA): TGCGCCAGCAGCTTGGATAGGGACAGCCTTTCGAACACTGAAGCTTTCTTT. This chain joins TRBV5-1 and TRBJ1-1; TRBD1 aligns across 7 bases. CDR1 is SGHRS and CDR2 is YFSETQ in the germline V gene. Trimming cost V 0 bases and J 1 base; bases outside gene matches: 9. The CDR3 is 17 residues long.

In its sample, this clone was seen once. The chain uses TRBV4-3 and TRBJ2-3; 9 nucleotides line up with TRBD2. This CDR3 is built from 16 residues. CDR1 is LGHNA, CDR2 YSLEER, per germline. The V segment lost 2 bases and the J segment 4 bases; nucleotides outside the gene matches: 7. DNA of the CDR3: TGCGCCAGCAGCCAAACGACTAGCGGAGAGGCAGATACGCAGTATTTT. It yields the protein CASSQTTSGEADTQYF.

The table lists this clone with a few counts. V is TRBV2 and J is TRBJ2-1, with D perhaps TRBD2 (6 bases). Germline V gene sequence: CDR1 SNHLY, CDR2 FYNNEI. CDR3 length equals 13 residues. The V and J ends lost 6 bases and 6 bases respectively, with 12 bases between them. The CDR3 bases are TGTGCCAGCAGCGGGACTCTAGTCAATGAGCAGTTCTTC. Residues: CASSGTLVNEQFF.

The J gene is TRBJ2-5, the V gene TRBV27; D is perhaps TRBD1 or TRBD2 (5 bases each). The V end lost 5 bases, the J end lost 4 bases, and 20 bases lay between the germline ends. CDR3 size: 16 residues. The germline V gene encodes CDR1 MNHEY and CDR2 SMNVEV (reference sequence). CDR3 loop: CASSTVGGSGIETQYF. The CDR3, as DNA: TGTGCCAGCAGTACAGTTGGGGGAAGTGGTATAGAGACCCAGTACTTC.

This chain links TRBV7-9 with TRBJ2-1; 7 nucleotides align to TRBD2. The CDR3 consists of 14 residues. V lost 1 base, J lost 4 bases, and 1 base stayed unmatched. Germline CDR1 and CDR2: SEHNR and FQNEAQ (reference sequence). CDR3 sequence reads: CASSLGGGYNEQFF. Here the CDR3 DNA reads TGTGCCAGCAGCTTAGGCGGGGGTTACAATGAGCAGTTCTTC.

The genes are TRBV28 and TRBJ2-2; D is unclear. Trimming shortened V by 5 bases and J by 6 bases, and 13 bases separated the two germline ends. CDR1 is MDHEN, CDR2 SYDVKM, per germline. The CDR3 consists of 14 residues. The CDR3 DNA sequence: TGTGCCAGCAGTCCTACCCTAGTACCCGGGGAGCTGTTTTTT. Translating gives CASSPTLVPGELFF.

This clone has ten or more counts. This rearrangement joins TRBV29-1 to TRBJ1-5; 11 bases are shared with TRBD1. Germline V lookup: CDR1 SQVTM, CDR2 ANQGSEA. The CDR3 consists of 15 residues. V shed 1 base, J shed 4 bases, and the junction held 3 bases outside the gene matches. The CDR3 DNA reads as TGCAGCGTTGAAGTGGGGACAGGGGGAAATCAGCCCCAGCATTTT. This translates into CSVEVGTGGNQPQHF.

The CDR3 DNA reads TGTGCCAGCAGCCAAGATCGAAGCGGAATGAAAGAGACCCAGTACTTC. It specifies CASSQDRSGMKETQYF. This chain connects TRBV4-2 to TRBJ2-5, with TRBD2 as a possible D gene (5 bases). The V gene lost 0 bases and the J gene lost 3 bases, with 14 bases spanning the gap. The CDR3 covers 16 residues. The germline V gene has CDR1 LGHNA and CDR2 YNFKEQ.

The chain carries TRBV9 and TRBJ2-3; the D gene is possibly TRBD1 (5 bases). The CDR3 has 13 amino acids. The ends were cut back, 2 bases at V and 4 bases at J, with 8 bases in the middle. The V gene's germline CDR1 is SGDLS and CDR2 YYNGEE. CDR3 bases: TGTGCCAGCAGCGTGGGGCGATCAGATACGCAGTATTTT. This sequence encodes CASSVGRSDTQYF.

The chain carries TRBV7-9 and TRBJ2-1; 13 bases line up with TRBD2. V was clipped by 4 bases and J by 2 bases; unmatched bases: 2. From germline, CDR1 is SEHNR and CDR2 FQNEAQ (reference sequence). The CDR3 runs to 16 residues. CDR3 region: CASSWGLAGTYNEQFF. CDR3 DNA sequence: TGTGCCAGCAGCTGGGGACTAGCGGGAACCTACAATGAGCAGTTCTTC.

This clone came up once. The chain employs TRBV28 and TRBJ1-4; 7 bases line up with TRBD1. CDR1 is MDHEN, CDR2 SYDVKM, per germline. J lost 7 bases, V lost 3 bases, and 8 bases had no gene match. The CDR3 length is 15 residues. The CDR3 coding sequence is TGTGCCAGCAGTTTCAGGGGGAGGCGGGTTGAAAAACTGTTTTTT. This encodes CASSFRGRRVEKLFF.

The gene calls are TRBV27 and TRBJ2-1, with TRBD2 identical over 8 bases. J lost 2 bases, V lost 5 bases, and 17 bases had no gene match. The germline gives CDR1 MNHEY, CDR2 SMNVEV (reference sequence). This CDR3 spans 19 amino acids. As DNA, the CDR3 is TGTGCCAGCAGTACATCCCAATTGGCGGGAGGAGGGGCCTACAATGAGCAGTTCTTC. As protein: CASSTSQLAGGGAYNEQFF.

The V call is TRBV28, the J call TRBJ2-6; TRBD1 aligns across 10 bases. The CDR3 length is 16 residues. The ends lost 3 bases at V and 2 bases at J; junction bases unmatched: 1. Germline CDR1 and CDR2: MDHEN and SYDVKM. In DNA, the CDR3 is TGTGCCAGCAGTTTTGGGACAGGGGCTGGGGCCAACGTCCTGACTTTC. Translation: CASSFGTGAGANVLTF.

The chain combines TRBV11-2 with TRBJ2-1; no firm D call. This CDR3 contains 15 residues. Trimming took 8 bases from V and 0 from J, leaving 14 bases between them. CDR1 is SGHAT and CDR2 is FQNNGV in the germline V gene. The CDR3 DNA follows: TGTGCCAGCTTCGAGAGCATTAGCTCCTACAATGAGCAGTTCTTC. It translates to CASFESISSYNEQFF.

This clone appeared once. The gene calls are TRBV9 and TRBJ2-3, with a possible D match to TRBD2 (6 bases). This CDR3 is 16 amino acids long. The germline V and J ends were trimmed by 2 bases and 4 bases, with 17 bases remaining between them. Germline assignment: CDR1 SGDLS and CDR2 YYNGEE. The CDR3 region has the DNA TGTGCCAGCAGCGTCCGTGGGGACTTCCCCCCAGATACGCAGTATTTT. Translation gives CASSVRGDFPPDTQYF.

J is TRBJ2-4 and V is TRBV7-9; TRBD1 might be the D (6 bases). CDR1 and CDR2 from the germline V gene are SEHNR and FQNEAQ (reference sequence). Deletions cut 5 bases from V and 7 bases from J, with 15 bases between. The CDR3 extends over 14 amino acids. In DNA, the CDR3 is TGTGCCAGCAGCCTAAGCGAGCAGGGGAACATTCAGTACTTC. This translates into CASSLSEQGNIQYF.

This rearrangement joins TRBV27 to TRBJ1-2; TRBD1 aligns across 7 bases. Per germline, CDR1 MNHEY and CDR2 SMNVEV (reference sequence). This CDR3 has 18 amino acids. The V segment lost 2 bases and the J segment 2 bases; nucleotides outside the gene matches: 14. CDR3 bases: TGTGCCAGCAGTTTAAAGTTCGGGTTGGGACAGAAGAACTATGGCTACACCTTC. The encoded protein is CASSLKFGLGQKNYGYTF.

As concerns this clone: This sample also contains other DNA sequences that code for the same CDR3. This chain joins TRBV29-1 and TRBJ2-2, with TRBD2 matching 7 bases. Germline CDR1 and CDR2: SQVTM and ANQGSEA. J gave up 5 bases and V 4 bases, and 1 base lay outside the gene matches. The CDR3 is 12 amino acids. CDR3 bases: TGCAGCGTTGTGGGAGGGACCGGGGAGCTGTTTTTT. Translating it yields CSVVGGTGELFF.

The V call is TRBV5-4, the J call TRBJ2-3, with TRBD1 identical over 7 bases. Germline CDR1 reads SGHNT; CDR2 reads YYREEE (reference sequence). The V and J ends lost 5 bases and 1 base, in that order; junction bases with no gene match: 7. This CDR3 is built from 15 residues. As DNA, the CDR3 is TGTGCCAGCAGTGTGTCCGGACAGGGCACAGATACGCAGTATTTT. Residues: CASSVSGQGTDTQYF.

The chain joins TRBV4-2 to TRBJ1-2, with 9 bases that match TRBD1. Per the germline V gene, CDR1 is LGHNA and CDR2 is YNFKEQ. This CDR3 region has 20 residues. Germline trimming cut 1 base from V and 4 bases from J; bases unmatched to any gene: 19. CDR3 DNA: TGTGCCAGCAGCCAAGGGGCCCTGGGACAGGGCCCAACCCCCTCCTATGGCTACACCTTC. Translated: CASSQGALGQGPTPSYGYTF.

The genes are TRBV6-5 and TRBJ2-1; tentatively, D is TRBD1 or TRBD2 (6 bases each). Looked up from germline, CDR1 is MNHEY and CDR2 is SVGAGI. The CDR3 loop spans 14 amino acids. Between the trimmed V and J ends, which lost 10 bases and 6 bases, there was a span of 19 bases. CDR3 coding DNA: TGTGCCACCGAGAGCGGAGGAGGGGGCAATGAGCAGTTCTTC. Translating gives CATESGGGGNEQFF.

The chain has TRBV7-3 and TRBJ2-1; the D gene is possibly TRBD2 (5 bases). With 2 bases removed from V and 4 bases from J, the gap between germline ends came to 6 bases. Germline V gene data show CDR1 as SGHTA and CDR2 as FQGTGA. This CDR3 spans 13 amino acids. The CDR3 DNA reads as TGTGCCAGCAGCTTACGGGGTTACAATGAGCAGTTCTTC. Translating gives CASSLRGYNEQFF.

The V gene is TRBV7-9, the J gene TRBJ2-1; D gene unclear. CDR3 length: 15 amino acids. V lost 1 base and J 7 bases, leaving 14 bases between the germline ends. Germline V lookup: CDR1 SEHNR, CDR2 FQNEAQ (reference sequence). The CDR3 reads CASSLEPITGNEQFF. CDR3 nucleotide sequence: TGTGCCAGCAGCTTAGAGCCAATTACTGGGAATGAGCAGTTCTTC.

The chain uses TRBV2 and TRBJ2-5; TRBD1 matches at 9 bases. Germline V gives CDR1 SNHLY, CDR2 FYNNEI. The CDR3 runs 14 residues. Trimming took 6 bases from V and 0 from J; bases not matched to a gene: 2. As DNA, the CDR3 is TGTGCCAGCAGAGGGACAGGGAACCAAGAGACCCAGTACTTC. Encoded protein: CASRGTGNQETQYF.

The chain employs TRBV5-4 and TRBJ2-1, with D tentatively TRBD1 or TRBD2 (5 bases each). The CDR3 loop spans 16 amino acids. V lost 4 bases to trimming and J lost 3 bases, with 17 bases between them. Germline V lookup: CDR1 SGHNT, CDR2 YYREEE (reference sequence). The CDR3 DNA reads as TGTGCCAGCAGCAAGAGGGGCTCCGTCTTCTACAATGAGCAGTTCTTC. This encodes CASSKRGSVFYNEQFF. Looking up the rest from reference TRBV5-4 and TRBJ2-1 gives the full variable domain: ETGVTQSPTHLIKTRGQQVTLRCSSQSGHNTVSWYQQALGQGPQFIFQYYREEENGRGNFPPRFSGLQFPNYSSELNVNALELDDSALYLCASSKRGSVFYNEQFFGPGTRLTVL.

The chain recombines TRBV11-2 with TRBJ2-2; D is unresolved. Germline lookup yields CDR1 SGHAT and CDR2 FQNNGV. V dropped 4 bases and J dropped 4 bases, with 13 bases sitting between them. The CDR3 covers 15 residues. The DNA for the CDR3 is TGTGCCAGCAGCTCCCTCCTCGGGCGCACCGGGGAGCTGTTTTTT. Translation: CASSSLLGRTGELFF.

CDR3 coding DNA: TGCAGCGTTGAAGATCTAGGGCAATTGAACACTGAAGCTTTCTTT. This translates into CSVEDLGQLNTEAFF. The rearrangement joins TRBV29-1 to TRBJ1-1; D remains unclear. CDR1 is SQVTM, CDR2 ANQGSEA, per germline. The CDR3 consists of 15 residues. V shed 0 bases and J shed 0 bases, with 11 bases lying between them.

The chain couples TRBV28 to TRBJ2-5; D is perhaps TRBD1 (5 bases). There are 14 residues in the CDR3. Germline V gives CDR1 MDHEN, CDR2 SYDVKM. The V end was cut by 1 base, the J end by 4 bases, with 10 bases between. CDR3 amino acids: CASSLSAGSETQYF. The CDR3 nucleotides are TGTGCCAGCAGTTTATCTGCAGGGTCAGAGACCCAGTACTTC.